The 32 T cell receptor beta chains below come from one sample, sequenced in a study of siplizumab effects on memory and regulatory T cells (dated 2019 in TCRdb). Receptor amplification or capture employed the immunoSEQ multiplex PCR assay. Held by TCRdb, this immuneACCESS table contains in-frame sequences only and omits some clones. Under half of the omission traces to an unresolved V gene where checked; the cause of the rest is unknown. For this sample there are approximately 94,000 clones; about 94% appear just once. Approximately 1.3% of the sample is held by the ten biggest clonotypes. The material sequenced was non-Treg CD4+ T cells sorted from blood. What the cell subset or site label conveys for this sample: FACS-sorted unstimulated CD4+ non-regulatory T cells. These receptors all stem from a human donor in good health.

The rearrangement joins TRBV5-1 to TRBJ2-1; TRBD2 matches 8 bases. This CDR3 has 15 amino acids. Trimming took 0 bases from V and 2 from J; bases not matched to a gene: 1. In germline, CDR1 is SGHRS, CDR2 YFSETQ. CDR3 loop: CASSLGGRPYNEQFF. In DNA, the CDR3 is TGCGCCAGCAGCTTGGGCGGGAGGCCCTACAATGAGCAGTTCTTC.

This clone was observed a single time. The chain carries TRBV11-1 and TRBJ2-3; D uncertain. The CDR3 is made up of 15 amino acids. In germline, CDR1 is SGHAT, CDR2 FQDESV (reference sequence). Trimming cost V 1 base and J 2 bases, with 10 bases left between them. CDR3 residues: CASSLVPGSTDTQYF. DNA of the CDR3: TGTGCCAGCAGCTTAGTTCCAGGATCCACAGATACGCAGTATTTT.

V gene TRBV6-1 combines with J gene TRBJ2-2; 8 nucleotides align to TRBD1. The germline gives CDR1 MNHNS, CDR2 SASEGT. The CDR3 spans 15 residues. Trimming at V came to 6 bases and at J to 0 bases, leaving 3 bases not matched to a gene. The CDR3 DNA follows: TGTGCCAGCAGGTTGGACAGGGCGAACACCGGGGAGCTGTTTTTT. As protein: CASRLDRANTGELFF.

CDR3 DNA: TGTGCCAGCAGTAGGGTTAACAATGAGCAGTTCTTC. Residues: CASSRVNNEQFF. V gene TRBV28 combines with J gene TRBJ2-1; D gene ambiguous. The germline V gene encodes CDR1 MDHEN and CDR2 SYDVKM. CDR3 length: 12 amino acids. V lost 5 bases, J lost 5 bases, and 7 bases lay in between.

The chain links TRBV29-1 to TRBJ1-2; perhaps TRBD1 as D (5 bases). Trimming shortened V by 7 bases and J by 5 bases, and 11 bases separated the two germline ends. CDR3 length equals 11 residues. Germline CDR1 is SQVTM and CDR2 is ANQGSEA. CDR3 DNA sequence: TGCAGCGCGGGGGAATCATATGGCTACACCTTC. This translates into CSAGESYGYTF.

The genes are TRBV7-8 and TRBJ2-1; possibly TRBD2 for D (5 bases). V was shortened by 4 bases and J by 10 bases, with 11 bases between the two germline ends. The CDR3 runs to 12 residues. Looked up from germline, CDR1 is SGHVS and CDR2 is FQNEAQ. CDR3 bases: TGTGCCAGCAGCTCCTGGGGAGAGGAGCAGTTCTTC. Encoded protein: CASSSWGEEQFF.

The chain recombines TRBV10-3 with TRBJ1-1; D remains unclear. Trimming stripped 0 bases from V and 1 base from J, with 3 bases between. Germline V gene sequence: CDR1 ENHRY, CDR2 SYGVKD. This CDR3 has 13 amino acids. The CDR3 DNA is TGTGCCATCAGTGAGTCTGCGAACACTGAAGCTTTCTTT. Protein sequence: CAISESANTEAFF.

J is TRBJ1-2 and V is TRBV27; D may be TRBD1 (6 bases). The CDR3 is made up of 15 amino acids. Germline-derived CDR1 and CDR2 are MNHEY and SMNVEV (reference sequence). V lost 6 bases, J lost 7 bases, and 21 bases lay in between. CDR3 sequence reads: CASRPMTGPLSGYTF. As DNA, the CDR3 is TGTGCCAGCAGACCCATGACAGGTCCCCTTTCTGGCTACACCTTC.

V gene TRBV5-4 combines with J gene TRBJ2-5; D is possibly TRBD1 (5 bases). The CDR3 extends over 16 amino acids. CDR1 SGHNT and CDR2 YYREEE come from the germline V gene (reference sequence). V lost 0 bases and J lost 4, with 16 bases in between. CDR3: CASSLAQPRRGETQYF. In DNA form, the CDR3 reads TGTGCCAGCAGCTTGGCGCAGCCTCGAAGGGGAGAGACCCAGTACTTC.

This clone has just one count. This chain links TRBV28 with TRBJ2-7; TRBD2 matches 8 bases. Germline CDR1 and CDR2: MDHEN and SYDVKM. The CDR3 sequence is 16 residues long. With 3 bases clipped from V and 7 bases from J, the junction kept 14 bases outside the gene matches. The CDR3 is CASSFLRREALGEQYF. CDR3 nucleotide sequence: TGTGCCAGCAGTTTTTTGCGGCGGGAGGCCCTCGGTGAGCAGTACTTC.

This CDR3 reads CAVQASSYEQYF. DNA for the CDR3: TGTGCCGTACAGGCTAGTTCCTACGAGCAGTACTTC. The chain combines TRBV6-5 with TRBJ2-7, with D possibly TRBD1 on 5 matching bases. CDR3 length: 12 residues. With 11 bases removed from V and 1 base from J, the gap between germline ends came to 12 bases. The V gene's germline CDR1 is MNHEY and CDR2 SVGAGI.

The J gene is TRBJ2-5, the V gene TRBV5-4; maybe TRBD1 (6 bases). The CDR3 covers 15 residues. Germline CDR1 reads SGHNT; CDR2 reads YYREEE (reference sequence). Trimming stripped 4 bases from V and 2 bases from J, with 15 bases between. The CDR3 region is CASSPRTVTQETQYF. In DNA form, the CDR3 reads TGTGCCAGCAGCCCGAGGACAGTAACTCAAGAGACCCAGTACTTC.

The CDR3 region has the DNA TGTGCCACCAGCAGAGATGGCCAGGAATCCGATACGCAGTATTTT. It is translated as CATSRDGQESDTQYF. The rearrangement links TRBV15 to TRBJ2-3; D not resolved. V was trimmed by 0 bases and J by 6 bases, leaving 13 bases between them. The CDR3 consists of 15 residues. In germline, CDR1 is LNHNV, CDR2 YYDKDF (reference sequence). Looking up the rest from reference TRBV15 and TRBJ2-3 gives the full variable domain: DAMVIQNPRYQVTQFGKPVTLSCSQTLNHNVMYWYQQKSSQAPKLLFHYYDKDFNNEADTPDNFQSRRPNTSFCFLDIRSPGLGDTAMYLCATSRDGQESDTQYFGPGTRLTVL.

J is TRBJ2-5 and V is TRBV5-1, with 11 bases lining up with TRBD2. The V segment lost 3 bases and the J segment 2 bases; nucleotides outside the gene matches: 3. The germline V gene has CDR1 SGHRS and CDR2 YFSETQ. This CDR3 has 15 residues. The DNA of the CDR3 is TGCGCCAGCAGCTCGGGACTAGCGGTACAAGAGACCCAGTACTTC. Translated: CASSSGLAVQETQYF.

The chain employs TRBV9 and TRBJ2-1; D assignment may be TRBD1 or TRBD2 (5 bases each). Per the germline V gene, CDR1 is SGDLS and CDR2 is YYNGEE. Trimming removed 0 bases from V and 1 base from J, with 17 bases in between. The CDR3 has 18 residues. The CDR3 DNA reads as TGTGCCAGCAGCGTAGGGGACCGTTTAAGGGTATCCTACAATGAGCAGTTCTTC. It translates to CASSVGDRLRVSYNEQFF.

The J gene is TRBJ2-3, the V gene TRBV4-1; a weak D match, TRBD1 (5 bases). Germline V lookup: CDR1 MGHRA, CDR2 YSYEKL. The V gene lost 0 bases and the J gene lost 5 bases, with 15 bases spanning the gap. This CDR3 is built from 16 residues. CDR3 region: CASSQDQGALGDTQYF. CDR3 sequence (DNA): TGCGCCAGCAGCCAAGATCAAGGGGCCCTTGGAGATACGCAGTATTTT.

Written as DNA, the CDR3 is TGCGCCAGCAGCCAAGCGGGACAGGGGTATAGCGGGGAGCTGTTTTTT. The encoded protein is CASSQAGQGYSGELFF. The chain uses TRBV4-1 and TRBJ2-2, with 10 bases lining up with TRBD1. This CDR3 contains 16 residues. Germline-derived CDR1 and CDR2 are MGHRA and YSYEKL. Losses at the gene ends were 1 base for V and 7 bases for J; bases not matched to a gene: 6.

Only a few counts were recorded for this clone. The chain has TRBV7-9 and TRBJ2-3; maybe TRBD2 (6 bases). Per germline, CDR1 SEHNR and CDR2 FQNEAQ (reference sequence). This CDR3 region has 18 residues. The V end was cut by 5 bases, the J end by 4 bases, with 25 bases between. CDR3 region: CASSRRRPSGYTSDTQYF. CDR3 nucleotide sequence: TGTGCCAGCAGCCGAAGGCGTCCGAGCGGGTATACTTCAGATACGCAGTATTTT.

V is TRBV15 and J is TRBJ2-5; 12 nucleotides line up with TRBD2. The CDR3 consists of 18 residues. The germline gives CDR1 LNHNV, CDR2 YYDKDF (reference sequence). V shed 1 base and J 4 bases; nucleotides not matched to a gene: 10. CDR3 bases: TGTGCCACCAGCAGAGCGCCAAAGACTAGCGGGAGAGGAGAGACCCAGTACTTC. Protein sequence: CATSRAPKTSGRGETQYF.

This clone was detected once. The V gene is TRBV2, the J gene TRBJ2-4; no clear D. The V and J ends lost 0 bases and 0 bases respectively, with 15 bases between them. The CDR3 runs 18 residues. In germline, CDR1 is SNHLY, CDR2 FYNNEI. The CDR3 nucleotides read TGTGCCAGCAGTGAAGCGGTGGAGAATTCCATAGCCAAAAACATTCAGTACTTC. Its translation: CASSEAVENSIAKNIQYF.

V usage is TRBV27 and J usage is TRBJ2-3; 8 bases match TRBD1. The J segment lost 7 bases and the V segment lost 3 bases, leaving 21 bases of the junction unmatched. The CDR3 consists of 19 residues. The germline V gene has CDR1 MNHEY and CDR2 SMNVEV (reference sequence). DNA of the CDR3: TGTGCCAGCAGTTTCCTTCGCTCCCCGGGACAGGTTTGGGCGTATACGCAGTATTTT. Translation: CASSFLRSPGQVWAYTQYF.

The chain links TRBV7-8 to TRBJ2-7; D is unresolved. The V end was cut by 5 bases, the J end by 0 bases, with 14 bases between. The CDR3 runs 15 residues. Germline lookup yields CDR1 SGHVS and CDR2 FQNEAQ. The CDR3 reads CASSPRGPSSYEQYF. The CDR3 nucleotides are TGTGCCAGCAGCCCCCGAGGTCCCAGCTCCTACGAGCAGTACTTC.

This chain links TRBV7-3 with TRBJ2-5; no clear D gene. The CDR3 is 15 residues long. The germline V gene encodes CDR1 SGHTA and CDR2 FQGTGA. Deletions cut 5 bases from V and 4 bases from J, with 17 bases between. The DNA of the CDR3 is TGTGCCAGCAGCCCACGTTTTTCCAGCCCAGAGACCCAGTACTTC. Protein product: CASSPRFSSPETQYF. Combining the CDR3 with reference TRBV7-3 and TRBJ2-5 gives the whole variable domain GAGVSQTPSNKVTEKGKYVELRCDPISGHTALYWYRQSLGQGPEFLIYFQGTGAADDSGLPNDRFFAVRPEGSVSTLKIQRTERGDSAVYLCASSPRFSSPETQYFGPGTRLLVL.

The chain couples TRBV15 to TRBJ2-1; 11 bases are a match to TRBD2. With 2 bases clipped from V and 0 bases from J, the junction kept 12 bases outside the gene matches. Germline CDR1 is LNHNV and CDR2 is YYDKDF (reference sequence). The CDR3 loop spans 20 amino acids. The CDR3 spells CATSRPPGLADRSSYNEQFF. The DNA for the CDR3 is TGTGCCACCAGCAGACCTCCGGGACTAGCGGACCGGTCCTCCTACAATGAGCAGTTCTTC.

The chain recombines TRBV5-1 with TRBJ2-5, with 7 positions matching TRBD2. Germline lookup yields CDR1 SGHRS and CDR2 YFSETQ. This CDR3 has 14 residues. With 2 bases clipped from V and 1 base from J, the junction kept 2 bases outside the gene matches. This CDR3 reads CASSFGRGQETQYF. DNA of the CDR3: TGCGCCAGCAGCTTTGGGAGGGGCCAAGAGACCCAGTACTTC.

This clone was observed a single time. The chain uses TRBV29-1 and TRBJ1-2; D is uncertain. The CDR3 sequence is 13 residues long. Germline assignment: CDR1 SQVTM and CDR2 ANQGSEA. V lost 1 base and J lost 2, with 8 bases in between. The DNA for the CDR3 is TGCAGCGTTGAAGGGAGGCTAAACTATGGCTACACCTTC. Its protein product is CSVEGRLNYGYTF.

J is TRBJ2-3 and V is TRBV7-9; D unresolved. Germline V gene sequence: CDR1 SEHNR, CDR2 FQNEAQ (reference sequence). This CDR3 spans 10 amino acids. Deletions cut 4 bases from V and 12 bases from J, with 8 bases between. The CDR3 region is CASSSVSQYF. DNA for the CDR3: TGTGCCAGCAGCTCAGTTTCTCAGTATTTT.

This rearrangement joins TRBV30 to TRBJ1-4; D remains unclear. V was shortened by 2 bases and J by 0 bases, with 13 bases between the two germline ends. The CDR3 spans 16 residues. Per germline, CDR1 GTSNPN and CDR2 SVGIG (reference sequence). The CDR3 region is CAWSFSRVSTNEKLFF. DNA for the CDR3: TGTGCCTGGAGTTTTAGCAGAGTTTCAACTAATGAAAAACTGTTTTTT.

This chain joins TRBV19 and TRBJ2-1; 12 bases match TRBD2. Germline V gene lookup returns CDR1 LNHDA and CDR2 SQIVND (reference sequence). The CDR3 runs to 16 residues. The V segment lost 6 bases and the J segment 4 bases; nucleotides outside the gene matches: 7. The CDR3 nucleotides are TGTGCCAGTAGCAGACTAGCGGGAGAAGTATACAATGAGCAGTTCTTC. Its protein product is CASSRLAGEVYNEQFF.

This sequence joins TRBV11-2 and TRBJ2-7; D is ambiguous. This CDR3 has 13 amino acids. CDR1 and CDR2 (germline): SGHAT, FQNNGV. Trimming pared 5 bases from V and 9 bases from J, leaving 17 bases between. For the CDR3, the DNA is TGTGCCAGCAGCCCTAAGGAAGGCTCTGGGCAGTACTTC. Translated: CASSPKEGSGQYF.

The gene calls are TRBV6-1 and TRBJ2-3; D remains ambiguous. The CDR3 has 11 residues. The germline V gene has CDR1 MNHNS and CDR2 SASEGT. The V and J ends lost 6 bases and 8 bases respectively, with 9 bases between them. The CDR3 DNA follows: TGTGCCAGCAGGAACTCAGCTACGCAGTATTTT. Its translation is CASRNSATQYF.

This chain uses TRBV6-1 with TRBJ2-1; D is possibly TRBD1 or TRBD2 (6 bases each). This CDR3 has 11 amino acids. V lost 6 bases to trimming and J lost 10 bases, with 10 bases between them. From germline, CDR1 is MNHNS and CDR2 SASEGT. CDR3 nucleotides: TGTGCCAGCAGCAAAGGGGGGGAGCAGTTCTTC. Translation: CASSKGGEQFF.